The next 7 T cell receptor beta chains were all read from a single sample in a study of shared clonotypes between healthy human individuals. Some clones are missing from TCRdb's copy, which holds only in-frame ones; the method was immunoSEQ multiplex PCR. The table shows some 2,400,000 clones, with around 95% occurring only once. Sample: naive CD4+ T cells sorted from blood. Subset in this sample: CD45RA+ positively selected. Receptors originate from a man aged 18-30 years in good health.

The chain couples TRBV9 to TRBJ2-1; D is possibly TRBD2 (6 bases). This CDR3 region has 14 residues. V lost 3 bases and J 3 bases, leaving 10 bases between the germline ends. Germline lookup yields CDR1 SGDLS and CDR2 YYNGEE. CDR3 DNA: TGTGCCAGCAGCGCGGGGGAGTACTACAATGAGCAGTTCTTC. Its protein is CASSAGEYYNEQFF.

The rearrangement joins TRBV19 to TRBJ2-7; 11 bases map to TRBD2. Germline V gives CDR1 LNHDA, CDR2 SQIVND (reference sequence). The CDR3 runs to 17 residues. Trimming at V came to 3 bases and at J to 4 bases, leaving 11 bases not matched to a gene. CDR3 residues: CASSIPRGASGRYEQYF. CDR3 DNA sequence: TGTGCCAGTAGTATCCCTCGAGGGGCTAGCGGGAGGTACGAGCAGTACTTC.

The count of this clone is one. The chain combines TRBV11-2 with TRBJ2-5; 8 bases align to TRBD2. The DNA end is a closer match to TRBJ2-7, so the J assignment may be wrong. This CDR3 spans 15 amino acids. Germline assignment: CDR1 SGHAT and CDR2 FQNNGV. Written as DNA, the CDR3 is TGTGCCAGCAGCTTAGATAGGACTAGCACATACGAGCAGTACTTC. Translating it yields CASSLDRTSTYEQYF.

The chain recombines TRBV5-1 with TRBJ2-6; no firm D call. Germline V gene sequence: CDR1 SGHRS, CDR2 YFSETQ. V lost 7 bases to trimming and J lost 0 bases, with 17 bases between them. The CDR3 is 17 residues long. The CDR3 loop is CASQAHRSISGANVLTF. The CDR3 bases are TGCGCCAGCCAAGCGCACAGATCGATCTCTGGGGCCAACGTCCTGACTTTC.

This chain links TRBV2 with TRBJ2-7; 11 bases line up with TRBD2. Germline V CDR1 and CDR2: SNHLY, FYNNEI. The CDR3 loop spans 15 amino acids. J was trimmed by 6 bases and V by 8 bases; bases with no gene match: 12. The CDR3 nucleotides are TGTGCCAGCGGGGTAACTAGCGGGAGCCCGAGCGAGCAGTACTTC. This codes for CASGVTSGSPSEQYF.

The chain's CDR3 is CASSLGPGAEGDTQYF. CDR3 DNA: TGCGCCAGCAGCTTGGGGCCAGGGGCCGAGGGGGATACGCAGTATTTT. The V gene is TRBV5-1, the J gene TRBJ2-3; TRBD1 might be the D (6 bases). This CDR3 contains 16 residues. With 0 bases removed from V and 6 bases from J, the gap between germline ends came to 17 bases. Germline CDR1 is SGHRS and CDR2 is YFSETQ.

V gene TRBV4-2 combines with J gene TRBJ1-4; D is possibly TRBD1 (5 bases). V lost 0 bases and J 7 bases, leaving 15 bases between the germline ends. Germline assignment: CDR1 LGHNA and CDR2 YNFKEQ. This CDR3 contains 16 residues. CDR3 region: CASSQEGQGRAEKLFF. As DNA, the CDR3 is TGTGCCAGCAGCCAAGAAGGGCAGGGACGGGCTGAAAAACTGTTTTTT.